This T cell receptor beta chain was retrieved from a study of human T cells and chemical hapten exposure. Study as a whole: Patch tests delivered 0.01% DPC to the upper back and were evaluated at 6 days. The variation in per-sample TCR yields arose mainly from small differences in pooled library volumes.

The CDR3 is 14 amino acids. Germline lookup yields CDR1 SGHAT and CDR2 FQDESV (reference sequence). Trimming cost V 5 bases and J 5 bases; bases outside gene matches: 5. TCRdb redid the calling of the RACE reads with MiXCR, one entry per CDR3 protein. The data show over 75,000 distinct CDR3 sequences, over 6% seen once. Documented time point: patch test 1, 2 weeks after DPC sensitization. Treatment described: therapeutic diphenylcyclopropenone sensitization with weekly scalp DPC. Sequencing started from total RNA isolated from unfractionated whole blood. Sequences were derived from whole blood, sampled in connection with sensitization to the hapten diphenylcyclopropenone (DPC). The chain employs TRBV11-1 and TRBJ1-1; 10 bases match TRBD1. This receptor was identified in a woman aged 25 to 39 with alopecia areata. Some clones in this sample may be carry-over from other donors' samples. CDR3 in DNA: TGTGCCAGCAGCCTGACAGGGGGCTATACTGAAGCTTTCTTT. It translates to CASSLTGGYTEAFF.